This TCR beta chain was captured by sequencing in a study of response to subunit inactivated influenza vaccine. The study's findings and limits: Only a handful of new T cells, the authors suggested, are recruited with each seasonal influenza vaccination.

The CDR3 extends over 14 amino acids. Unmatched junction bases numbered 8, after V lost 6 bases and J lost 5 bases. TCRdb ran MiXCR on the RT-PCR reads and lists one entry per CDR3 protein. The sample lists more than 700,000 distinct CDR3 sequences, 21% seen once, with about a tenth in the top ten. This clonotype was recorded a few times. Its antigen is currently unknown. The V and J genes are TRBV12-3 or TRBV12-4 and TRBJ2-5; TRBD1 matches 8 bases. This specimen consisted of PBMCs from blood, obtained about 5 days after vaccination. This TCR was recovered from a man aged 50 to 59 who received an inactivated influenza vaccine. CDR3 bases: TGTGCCAGCAGCCCCCGGACAGGGATCGAGACCCAGTACTTC. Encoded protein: CASSPRTGIETQYF.